The source of this T cell receptor (beta chain) is a study of OX40 agonist ivuxolimab in advanced cancers. The CDR3 covers 13 residues. Germline V gives CDR1 PRHDT, CDR2 FYEKMQ (reference sequence). V was trimmed by 5 bases and J by 4 bases, leaving 11 bases between them. Clones were read by immunoSEQ multiplex PCR, and TCRdb kept only the in-frame ones, dropping some. This sample carries more than 60,000 clones, just under 95% of them seen once, and the ten largest clones take about a sixth. This specimen was CD4+ or CD8+ T cells sorted from blood, taken in a trial of the OX40 agonist ivuxolimab. This receptor was taken from an adult with an advanced solid tumor such as melanoma, head and neck, liver or kidney cancer. The genes are TRBV13 and TRBJ1-2, with D perhaps TRBD1 (6 bases). The CDR3 sequence is CASSPWGAYGYTF. The CDR3 nucleotides read TGTGCCAGCAGCCCATGGGGGGCCTATGGCTACACCTTC.